These 8 T cell receptor beta chains were sequenced from one sample in a study of blood T cell repertoires in COVID-19. Only in-frame clones appear in the TCRdb table, and some are missing; sequencing was by immunoSEQ multiplex PCR. The sample includes 60,000 to 75,000 clones, just over 70% of them seen just once. The source material was PBMCs or T cells enriched from blood (not recorded which). These receptor sequences come from a woman in her fifties or sixties who had been exposed to COVID-19.

This chain links TRBV5-1 with TRBJ1-5, with a weak D call TRBD1 (5 bases). The CDR3 extends over 15 amino acids. Trimming shortened V by 0 bases and J by 0 bases, and 7 bases separated the two germline ends. Germline CDR1 and CDR2: SGHRS and YFSETQ. The DNA for the CDR3 is TGCGCCAGCAGCTTGGAGGGGTATAGCAATCAGCCCCAGCATTTT. It translates to CASSLEGYSNQPQHF. The variable domain in full, with the rest retrieved from reference TRBV5-1 and TRBJ1-5, is KAGVTQTPRYLIKTRGQQVTLSCSPISGHRSVSWYQQTPGQGLQFLFEYFSETQRNKGNFPGRFSGRQFSNSRSEMNVSTLELGDSALYLCASSLEGYSNQPQHFGDGTRLSIL.

This clone was observed a single time. The V call is TRBV9, the J call TRBJ2-3, with TRBD2 matching 14 bases. In germline, CDR1 is SGDLS, CDR2 YYNGEE. The CDR3 is 20 residues long. The ends lost 0 bases at V and 7 bases at J; junction bases unmatched: 16. The CDR3 region has the DNA TGTGCCAGCAGCGTAGCTGGTGGGGGACTAGCGGGGGACCCACGGAATACGCAGTATTTT. This translates into CASSVAGGGLAGDPRNTQYF.

This chain uses TRBV7-8 with TRBJ2-1; maybe TRBD2 (7 bases). The V end was cut by 2 bases, the J end by 15 bases, with 17 bases between. The length of the CDR3 is 13 residues. Germline-derived CDR1 and CDR2 are SGHVS and FQNEAQ. CDR3 coding DNA: TGTGCCAGCAGCTTAAAGGGCGGGGGCTCGCCGTTCTTC. Amino acids: CASSLKGGGSPFF.

This sequence joins TRBV5-1 and TRBJ1-1, with 7 bases matching TRBD1. The CDR3 extends over 15 amino acids. Germline V gene sequence: CDR1 SGHRS, CDR2 YFSETQ. After removal of 3 bases from V and 0 bases from J, the junction contained 5 bases not matched to a gene. The CDR3 region is CASSSATGLNTEAFF. The CDR3 nucleotides read TGCGCCAGCAGCTCCGCGACAGGGTTGAACACTGAAGCTTTCTTT.

This clone was detected only once. The chain recombines TRBV27 with TRBJ2-2; TRBD2 matches 10 bases. Germline values: CDR1 MNHEY, CDR2 SMNVEV (reference sequence). This CDR3 is built from 17 residues. V was pared by 2 bases and J by 1 base, with 4 bases of the junction left unmatched. The CDR3 protein is CASSLRPSGGNTGELFF. The CDR3 nucleotides read TGTGCCAGCAGTTTAAGGCCTAGCGGGGGGAACACCGGGGAGCTGTTTTTT.

CDR3 amino acids: CAWSVAGLNTEAFF. For the CDR3, the DNA is TGTGCCTGGAGTGTAGCGGGGCTGAACACTGAAGCTTTCTTT. The gene calls are TRBV30 and TRBJ1-1, with D perhaps TRBD1 (5 bases). CDR1 GTSNPN and CDR2 SVGIG come from the germline V gene (reference sequence). V was pared by 0 bases and J by 0 bases, with 8 bases between. CDR3 size: 14 residues.

CDR3 loop: CASSSQGNQPQHF. The DNA for the CDR3 is TGTGCCAGCAGCTCCCAGGGGAATCAGCCCCAGCATTTT. The chain combines TRBV7-9 with TRBJ1-5; perhaps TRBD1 as D (6 bases). Germline V gene data show CDR1 as SEHNR and CDR2 as FQNEAQ (reference sequence). Trimming removed 4 bases at V and 4 bases at J, with 8 bases between. There are 13 residues in the CDR3.

V usage is TRBV30 and J usage is TRBJ2-7, with a possible D match to TRBD2 (5 bases). This CDR3 spans 11 amino acids. Trimming left V 2 bases short and J 4 bases short, with 6 bases between. CDR1 is GTSNPN, CDR2 SVGIG, per germline (reference sequence). The CDR3 DNA reads as TGTGCCTGGAGTAGGACTTACGAGCAGTACTTC. Amino acid sequence: CAWSRTYEQYF.